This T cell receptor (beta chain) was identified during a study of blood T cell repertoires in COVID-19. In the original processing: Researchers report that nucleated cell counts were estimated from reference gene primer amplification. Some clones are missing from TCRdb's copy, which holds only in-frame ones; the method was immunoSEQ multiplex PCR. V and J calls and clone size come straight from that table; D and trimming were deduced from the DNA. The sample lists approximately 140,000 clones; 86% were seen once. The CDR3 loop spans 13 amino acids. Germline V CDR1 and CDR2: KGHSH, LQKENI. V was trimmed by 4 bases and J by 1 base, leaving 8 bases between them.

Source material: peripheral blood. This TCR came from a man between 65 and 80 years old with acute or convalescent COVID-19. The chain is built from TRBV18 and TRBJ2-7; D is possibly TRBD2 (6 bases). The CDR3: CASSRGLSYEQYF. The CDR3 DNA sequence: TGTGCCAGCTCACGGGGACTTTCCTACGAGCAGTACTTC. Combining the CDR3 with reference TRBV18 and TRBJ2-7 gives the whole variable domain NAGVMQNPRHLVRRRGQEARLRCSPMKGHSHVYWYRQLPEEGLKFMVYLQKENIIDESGMPKERFSAEFPKEGPSILRIQQVVRGDSAAYFCASSRGLSYEQYFGPGTRLTVT.